One sample yielded the 22 T cell receptor beta chains listed below, sequenced in a study of blood T cell repertoires in COVID-19. Sequencing was performed with immunoSEQ multiplex PCR; in TCRdb, only in-frame clones are kept and a portion is missing. The table shows more than 95,000 clones, with roughly 88% occurring only once. The material sequenced was peripheral blood. The receptor set was obtained from a human donor in a cohort sampled during active COVID-19.

The V call is TRBV29-1, the J call TRBJ2-1, with 16 bases lining up with TRBD2. CDR1 and CDR2 (germline): SQVTM, ANQGSEA. The trim removed 6 bases at V and 6 bases at J, leaving 11 bases unmatched. This CDR3 has 17 amino acids. CDR3 coding DNA: TGCAGCGTCGCCGGGACTAGCGGGAGGGCCGGCTCCAATGAGCAGTTCTTC. Encoded protein: CSVAGTSGRAGSNEQFF.

The rearrangement uses TRBV30 and TRBJ1-3, with D perhaps TRBD1 (5 bases). The V gene's germline CDR1 is GTSNPN and CDR2 SVGIG (reference sequence). V lost 1 base and J 9 bases, leaving 19 bases between the germline ends. This CDR3 has 15 amino acids. This chain's CDR3 is CAWSGGGQGELTIYF. The CDR3 nucleotides are TGTGCCTGGAGTGGCGGAGGGCAGGGAGAACTCACCATATATTTT.

The chain carries TRBV6-5 and TRBJ1-2, with TRBD1 as a possible D gene (6 bases). The CDR3 spans 13 residues. V lost 7 bases and J lost 2, with 11 bases in between. In germline, CDR1 is MNHEY, CDR2 SVGAGI. The CDR3 DNA follows: TGTGCCAGCACCTACGACAGGAACTATGGCTACACCTTC. Translating gives CASTYDRNYGYTF.

The V and J genes are TRBV5-1 and TRBJ2-1; 10 bases are shared with TRBD2. Trimming took 2 bases from V and 4 from J; bases not matched to a gene: 3. The CDR3 sequence is 15 residues long. The V gene's germline CDR1 is SGHRS and CDR2 YFSETQ. CDR3 bases: TGCGCCAGCAGCTTTACTAGCGGGGCATACAATGAGCAGTTCTTC. Amino acid sequence: CASSFTSGAYNEQFF. The full variable domain, rest sourced from reference TRBV5-1 and TRBJ2-1, is KAGVTQTPRYLIKTRGQQVTLSCSPISGHRSVSWYQQTPGQGLQFLFEYFSETQRNKGNFPGRFSGRQFSNSRSEMNVSTLELGDSALYLCASSFTSGAYNEQFFGPGTRLTVL.

This clone was found once. The genes are TRBV5-1 and TRBJ1-2; 12 positions agree with TRBD1. This CDR3 comprises 15 residues. Looked up from germline, CDR1 is SGHRS and CDR2 is YFSETQ. J lost 6 bases, V lost 4 bases, and 7 bases had no gene match. CDR3: CASSPGQGAFHGYTF. CDR3 DNA sequence: TGCGCCAGCAGCCCGGGACAGGGGGCATTCCATGGCTACACCTTC. The complete variable domain, with remaining parts taken from reference TRBV5-1 and TRBJ1-2, reads KAGVTQTPRYLIKTRGQQVTLSCSPISGHRSVSWYQQTPGQGLQFLFEYFSETQRNKGNFPGRFSGRQFSNSRSEMNVSTLELGDSALYLCASSPGQGAFHGYTFGSGTRLTVV.

This chain links TRBV28 with TRBJ1-4; 8 bases map to TRBD1. The ends lost 6 bases at V and 5 bases at J; junction bases unmatched: 11. The CDR3 totals 16 residues. Germline V gives CDR1 MDHEN, CDR2 SYDVKM. As DNA, the CDR3 is TGTGCCAGCAGGCCAGGGGGCTTGGTCCCCAATGAAAAACTGTTTTTT. This sequence encodes CASRPGGLVPNEKLFF.

By frequency in the sample, this clone is medium-sized. The gene calls are TRBV29-1 and TRBJ2-1; TRBD1 is a possible D gene (6 bases). The germline V gene has CDR1 SQVTM and CDR2 ANQGSEA. V gave up 4 bases and J gave up 3 bases, with 10 bases separating them. The CDR3 runs to 13 residues. CDR3 sequence (DNA): TGCAGCGTTGGGCAGGGGTTCTACAATGAGCAGTTCTTC. Its translation: CSVGQGFYNEQFF.

The chain recombines TRBV6-4 with TRBJ2-1, with 9 bases matching TRBD2. Germline loops: CDR1 MRHNA, CDR2 SNTAGT. This CDR3 region has 17 residues. J gave up 10 bases and V 0 bases, and 13 bases lay outside the gene matches. CDR3 protein: CASSDSRAGGPRNEQFF. The CDR3 bases are TGTGCCAGCAGTGACTCGAGGGCGGGAGGGCCTAGGAACGAGCAGTTCTTC.

The gene calls are TRBV30 and TRBJ2-1, with 9 bases matching TRBD2. This CDR3 spans 14 amino acids. The V gene's germline CDR1 is GTSNPN and CDR2 SVGIG (reference sequence). V lost 0 bases to trimming and J lost 7 bases; unmatched junction nucleotides: 4. The CDR3 sequence: CAWSVQRGVNEQFF. CDR3 nucleotides: TGTGCCTGGAGTGTACAGCGGGGGGTAAATGAGCAGTTCTTC.

The chain recombines TRBV10-1 with TRBJ2-7, with TRBD1 matching 8 bases. Germline CDR1 and CDR2: WNHNN and SYGVQD (reference sequence). The CDR3 spans 15 residues. V shed 1 base, J shed 0 bases, and the junction held 2 bases outside the gene matches. The DNA for the CDR3 is TGCGCCAGCAGTGAGTACGGGACAGGCTCCTACGAGCAGTACTTC. This gives the protein CASSEYGTGSYEQYF.

The V gene is TRBV11-2, the J gene TRBJ2-5; D remains ambiguous. The CDR3 loop spans 14 amino acids. In germline, CDR1 is SGHAT, CDR2 FQNNGV. The V end lost 5 bases, the J end lost 5 bases, and 15 bases lay between the germline ends. The CDR3 loop reads CASSQTRLRETQYF. The CDR3 nucleotides read TGTGCCAGCAGCCAGACGAGGTTGCGTGAGACCCAGTACTTC.

V gene TRBV12-3 or TRBV12-4 combines with J gene TRBJ1-1; D remains ambiguous. This CDR3 is built from 13 residues. Trimming removed 2 bases from V and 1 base from J, with 5 bases in between. The CDR3 spells CASSLLRNTEAFF. The CDR3 nucleotides are TGTGCCAGCAGTTTACTTAGGAACACTGAAGCTTTCTTT.

The chain recombines TRBV11-1 with TRBJ2-7, with TRBD1 matching 9 bases. The junction had 5 bases not matched to a gene; V was cut back by 5 bases and J by 0 bases. Germline V gene data show CDR1 as SGHAT and CDR2 as FQDESV (reference sequence). The CDR3 covers 15 residues. CDR3 coding DNA: TGTGCCAGCAGCCAAAGGACAGGGGACTCCTACGAGCAGTACTTC. Encoded protein: CASSQRTGDSYEQYF.

The chain links TRBV4-1 to TRBJ1-3; D might be TRBD1 (6 bases). V was trimmed by 1 base and J by 2 bases, leaving 9 bases between them. The CDR3 is 15 amino acids. Germline CDR1 is MGHRA and CDR2 is YSYEKL. The CDR3: CASSQVQGAGNTIYF. DNA for the CDR3: TGCGCCAGCAGCCAAGTACAGGGAGCTGGAAACACCATATATTTT.

The chain couples TRBV15 to TRBJ2-7, with 7 bases that match TRBD1. CDR3 length: 15 amino acids. CDR1 is LNHNV, CDR2 YYDKDF, per germline (reference sequence). V was clipped by 0 bases and J by 3 bases; unmatched bases: 5. CDR3 in amino acids: CATSRDLAGGYEQYF. As DNA, the CDR3 is TGTGCCACCAGCAGAGATCTCGCAGGGGGCTACGAGCAGTACTTC.

The rearrangement uses TRBV7-6 and TRBJ1-2; TRBD1 agrees at 8 bases. The CDR3 sequence is 14 residues long. With 5 bases clipped from V and 4 bases from J, the junction kept 6 bases outside the gene matches. CDR1 is SGHVS, CDR2 FNYEAQ, per germline. For the CDR3, the DNA is TGTGCCAGCAGCCCGTGGACAGGGCGCTATGGCTACACCTTC. This sequence encodes CASSPWTGRYGYTF. The full variable domain, with the rest looked up from reference TRBV7-6 and TRBJ1-2, is GAGVSQSPRYKVTKRGQDVALRCDPISGHVSLYWYRQALGQGPEFLTYFNYEAQQDKSGLPNDRFSAERPEGSISTLTIQRTEQRDSAMYRCASSPWTGRYGYTFGSGTRLTVV.

The chain employs TRBV19 and TRBJ1-5, with D possibly being TRBD1 (5 bases). The CDR3 is 13 residues long. CDR1 and CDR2 from the germline V gene are LNHDA and SQIVND (reference sequence). The ends were cut back, 9 bases at V and 11 bases at J, with 20 bases in the middle. CDR3 sequence reads: CASHSRGGKAQHF. The DNA of the CDR3 is TGTGCCAGCCATTCTCGCGGGGGGAAGGCCCAGCATTTT. Variable domain in full (rest from reference TRBV19 and TRBJ1-5): DGGITQSPKYLFRKEGQNVTLSCEQNLNHDAMYWYRQDPGQGLRLIYYSQIVNDFQKGDIAEGYSVSREKKESFPLTVTSAQKNPTAFYLCASHSRGGKAQHFGDGTRLSIL.

The V call is TRBV7-8, the J call TRBJ2-7; TRBD1 aligns across 7 bases. Losses at the gene ends were 5 bases for V and 3 bases for J; bases not matched to a gene: 13. CDR1 SGHVS and CDR2 FQNEAQ come from the germline V gene. There are 16 residues in the CDR3. The DNA of the CDR3 is TGTGCCAGCAGCCCAGTTCCGTACAGGGGATTCTACGAGCAGTACTTC. Encoded protein: CASSPVPYRGFYEQYF.

This chain links TRBV4-3 with TRBJ1-6; D is unresolved. CDR1 and CDR2 (germline): LGHNA, YSLEER. The CDR3 sequence is 15 residues long. The V end lost 0 bases, the J end lost 9 bases, and 12 bases lay between the germline ends. In DNA, the CDR3 is TGCGCCAGCAGCCAAGATGGAGGGAGAGGTTCACCCCTCCACTTT. Amino acids: CASSQDGGRGSPLHF.

As for this clone: Other DNA sequences from this sample encode an identical CDR3 as well. The V and J genes are TRBV30 and TRBJ2-7; TRBD1 is a possible D gene (5 bases). Germline V gives CDR1 GTSNPN, CDR2 SVGIG (reference sequence). The length of the CDR3 is 12 residues. Deletions cut 1 base from V and 4 bases from J, with 8 bases between. As DNA, the CDR3 is TGTGCCTGGAGTGGCGACAGTTACGAGCAGTACTTC. It specifies CAWSGDSYEQYF. Supplemented by reference TRBV30 and TRBJ2-7, the full variable domain reads SQTIHQWPATLVQPVGSPLSLECTVEGTSNPNLYWYRQAAGRGLQLLFYSVGIGQISSEVPQNLSASRPQDRQFILSSKKLLLSDSGFYLCAWSGDSYEQYFGPGTRLTVT.

This clone was seen more than once but under ten times. The gene calls are TRBV4-2 and TRBJ1-1; the D gene is possibly TRBD1 (5 bases). CDR3 size: 13 residues. Germline V gene lookup returns CDR1 LGHNA and CDR2 YNFKEQ. Deletions cut 5 bases from V and 5 bases from J, with 12 bases between. The CDR3 nucleotides are TGTGCCAGCAGCGGGGGGGGGTGGACTGAAGCTTTCTTT. Amino acid sequence: CASSGGGWTEAFF.

This rearrangement joins TRBV6-5 to TRBJ2-5; D unclear. This CDR3 has 15 residues. Per germline, CDR1 MNHEY and CDR2 SVGAGI. Trimming cost V 7 bases and J 4 bases, with 19 bases left between them. CDR3 amino acids: CASNIATNLGETQYF. The CDR3 DNA sequence: TGTGCCAGCAACATCGCGACAAACCTCGGAGAGACCCAGTACTTC.